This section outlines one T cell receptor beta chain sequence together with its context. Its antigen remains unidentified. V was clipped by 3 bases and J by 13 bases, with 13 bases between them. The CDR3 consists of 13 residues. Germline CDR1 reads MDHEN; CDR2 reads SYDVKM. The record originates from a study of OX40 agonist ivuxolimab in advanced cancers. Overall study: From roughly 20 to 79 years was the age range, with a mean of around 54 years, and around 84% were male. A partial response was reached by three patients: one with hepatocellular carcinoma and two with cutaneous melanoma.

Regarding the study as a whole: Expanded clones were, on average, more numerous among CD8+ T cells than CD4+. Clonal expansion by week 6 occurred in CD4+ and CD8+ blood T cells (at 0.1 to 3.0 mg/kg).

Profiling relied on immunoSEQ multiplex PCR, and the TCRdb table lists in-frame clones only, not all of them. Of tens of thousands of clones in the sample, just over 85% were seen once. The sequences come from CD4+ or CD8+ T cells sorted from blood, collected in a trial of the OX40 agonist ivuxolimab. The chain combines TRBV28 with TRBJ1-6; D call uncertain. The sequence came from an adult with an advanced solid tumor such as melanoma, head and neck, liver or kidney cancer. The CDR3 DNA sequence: TGTGCCAGCAGTTTCCCGGGTTTTCGGCCCCTCCACTTT. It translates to CASSFPGFRPLHF.